The entry that follows covers one TCR beta chain sequence. The data belong to a study of OX40 agonist ivuxolimab in advanced cancers. V lost 9 bases to trimming and J lost 0 bases, with 12 bases between them. Germline assignment: CDR1 SGHDT and CDR2 YYEEEE. The CDR3 is 14 amino acids. Profiling relied on immunoSEQ multiplex PCR, and the TCRdb table lists in-frame clones only, not all of them. Here the sample spans 75,000 to 80,000 clones, about 86% being singletons. The receptor's source is an adult with an advanced solid tumor such as melanoma, head and neck, liver or kidney cancer. This chain uses TRBV5-6 with TRBJ2-2; D is ambiguous. The starting material was CD4+ or CD8+ T cells sorted from blood, obtained in a trial of the OX40 agonist ivuxolimab. DNA for the CDR3: TGTGCCACCTACGGACGGACGAACACCGGGGAGCTGTTTTTT. Its protein is CATYGRTNTGELFF.